The clone carrying this T cell receptor (beta chain) occurred many times. What it binds is unknown. The data were obtained in a study of T-cell reconstitution after alpha-beta-depleted transplantation in children. Study-wide results and caveats: Reported findings indicate that, about two months after transplant, alpha-beta T cells came from several hundred expanded clones, which were derived from non-depleted graft cells. Fresh T-cell production supplied most of the T-cell counts and diversity seen one year after transplant.

The CDR3 has 19 residues. From germline, CDR1 is SGHRS and CDR2 YFSETQ. The ends lost 2 bases at V and 0 bases at J; junction bases unmatched: 14. TCRbeta library construction was performed incorporating unique molecular identifiers. MiXCR, run by TCRdb on the PCR reads, gives a single entry per CDR3 protein. The sample contains 670,000 or so distinct CDR3 sequences, about an eighth of which appear only once. The sequencing used PBMCs, collected before TCRalphabeta/CD19-depleted stem cell transplant. This chain uses TRBV5-1 with TRBJ2-1; 7 bases match TRBD2. The clonotype was recovered from a girl aged 2 to 9 with congenital amegakaryocytic thrombocytopenia, due to receive a stem cell transplant. The CDR3 bases are TGCGCCAGCAGCTTCCCCGGTGCTAGCGGCCTAACCTCCTACAATGAGCAGTTCTTC. Amino acid sequence: CASSFPGASGLTSYNEQFF.